The 9 T cell receptor beta chains presented below share a single source sample, sequenced in a study of cytomegalovirus exposure and HLA in healthy donors. Primers included in the PCR were 60 Vbeta and 13 Jbeta primers. The protocol was immunoSEQ multiplex PCR, while the TCRdb copy is restricted to in-frame clones and leaves out a portion. The sample lists under 200,000 clones, around four fifths seen once, with 0.9% to 1% in the top ten. Sequenced: PBMCs. The receptors here all came from a girl aged 2-10 years in good health and CMV-seropositive.

V and J are TRBV28 and TRBJ2-6, with 11 positions matching TRBD2. Germline CDR1 MDHEN, CDR2 SYDVKM. This CDR3 comprises 17 residues. V dropped 6 bases and J dropped 0; count of bases not matched to a gene: 4. DNA of the CDR3: TGTGCCAGCAGCGGGACTAGCGGACTCTCTGGGGCCAACGTCCTGACTTTC. Its protein is CASSGTSGLSGANVLTF.

A few counts support this clone. The rearrangement links TRBV5-6 to TRBJ1-2; TRBD1 aligns across 8 bases. Germline values: CDR1 SGHDT, CDR2 YYEEEE. V was clipped by 0 bases and J by 8 bases; unmatched bases: 9. CDR3 length equals 15 residues. The DNA of the CDR3 is TGTGCCAGCAGCTTGGAAGACAGGGGCAGGATCGGCTACACCTTC. Encoded protein: CASSLEDRGRIGYTF.

The chain employs TRBV28 and TRBJ2-2, with D possibly TRBD2 on 6 matching bases. This CDR3 is built from 11 residues. The V gene's germline CDR1 is MDHEN and CDR2 SYDVKM. With 11 bases removed from V and 7 bases from J, the gap between germline ends came to 11 bases. CDR3: CALGEVGELFF. The CDR3 DNA is TGTGCCCTAGGGGAGGTCGGGGAGCTGTTTTTT.

This clone was counted only a few times. The chain recombines TRBV7-3 with TRBJ2-7; 15 positions agree with TRBD2. This CDR3 is 20 amino acids long. Germline V gene data show CDR1 as SGHTA and CDR2 as FQGTGA. After removal of 0 bases from V and 4 bases from J, the junction contained 13 bases not matched to a gene. The CDR3 nucleotides read TGTGCCAGCAGCTTAACCCAAGGACTAGCGGGAGGGCTCAGGGGTTACGAGCAGTACTTC. Its protein product is CASSLTQGLAGGLRGYEQYF.

The chain recombines TRBV5-1 with TRBJ2-5, with TRBD2 matching 7 bases. CDR1 SGHRS and CDR2 YFSETQ come from the germline V gene. The V segment lost 0 bases and the J segment 5 bases; nucleotides outside the gene matches: 4. The CDR3 totals 14 residues. The CDR3: CASSLGSGGETQYF. Here the CDR3 DNA reads TGCGCCAGCAGCTTGGGATCCGGGGGGGAGACCCAGTACTTC. Full variable domain (missing parts from reference TRBV5-1 and TRBJ2-5): KAGVTQTPRYLIKTRGQQVTLSCSPISGHRSVSWYQQTPGQGLQFLFEYFSETQRNKGNFPGRFSGRQFSNSRSEMNVSTLELGDSALYLCASSLGSGGETQYFGPGTRLLVL.

This clone was seen a single time. The rearrangement joins TRBV5-1 to TRBJ1-3; possibly TRBD1 for D (5 bases). The length of the CDR3 is 17 residues. The germline V gene encodes CDR1 SGHRS and CDR2 YFSETQ. V lost 0 bases to trimming and J lost 4 bases, with 17 bases between them. The CDR3 protein is CASSLEVGGKYGNTIYF. CDR3 in DNA: TGCGCCAGCAGCTTGGAGGTGGGGGGAAAGTACGGAAACACCATATATTTT.

V is TRBV10-3 and J is TRBJ1-5; D is possibly TRBD1 (6 bases). CDR1 is ENHRY and CDR2 is SYGVKD in the germline V gene. The CDR3 sequence is 13 residues long. Deletions cut 4 bases from V and 3 bases from J, with 7 bases between. This chain's CDR3 is CAISGQVNQPQHF. Written as DNA, the CDR3 is TGTGCCATCAGTGGACAGGTCAATCAGCCCCAGCATTTT.

The V gene is TRBV30, the J gene TRBJ2-1; tentative D call: TRBD2 (6 bases). Trimming took off 0 bases at V and 6 bases at J, with 18 bases between the two ends. Germline-derived CDR1 and CDR2 are GTSNPN and SVGIG (reference sequence). The CDR3 runs 16 residues. The CDR3 sequence is CAWSVPGLASFNEQFF. The DNA for the CDR3 is TGTGCCTGGAGTGTACCGGGACTGGCTAGTTTCAATGAGCAGTTCTTC. The complete variable domain, with remaining parts taken from reference TRBV30 and TRBJ2-1, reads SQTIHQWPATLVQPVGSPLSLECTVEGTSNPNLYWYRQAAGRGLQLLFYSVGIGQISSEVPQNLSASRPQDRQFILSSKKLLLSDSGFYLCAWSVPGLASFNEQFFGPGTRLTVL.

V usage is TRBV4-1 and J usage is TRBJ2-7; perhaps TRBD2 as D (6 bases). CDR3 size: 16 residues. The germline gives CDR1 MGHRA, CDR2 YSYEKL. Between the trimmed V and J ends, which lost 4 bases and 3 bases, there was a span of 19 bases. CDR3 in DNA: TGCGCCAGCAGCCGCCTCGGGCGGGACCTAAACTACGAGCAGTACTTC. It translates to CASSRLGRDLNYEQYF.